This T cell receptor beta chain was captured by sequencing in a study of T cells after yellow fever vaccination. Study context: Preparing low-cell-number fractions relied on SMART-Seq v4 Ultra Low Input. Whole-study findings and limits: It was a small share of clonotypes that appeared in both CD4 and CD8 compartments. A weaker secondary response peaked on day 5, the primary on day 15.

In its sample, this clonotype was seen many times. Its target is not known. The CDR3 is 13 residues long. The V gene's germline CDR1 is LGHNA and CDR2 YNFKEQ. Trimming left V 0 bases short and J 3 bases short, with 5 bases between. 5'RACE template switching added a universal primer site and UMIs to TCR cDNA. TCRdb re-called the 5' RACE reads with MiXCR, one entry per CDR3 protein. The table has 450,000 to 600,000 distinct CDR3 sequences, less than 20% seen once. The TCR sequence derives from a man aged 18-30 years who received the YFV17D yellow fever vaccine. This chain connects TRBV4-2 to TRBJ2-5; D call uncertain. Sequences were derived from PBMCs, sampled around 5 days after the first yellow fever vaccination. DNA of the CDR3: TGTGCCAGCAGCCAAGATCGCAAAGAGACCCAGTACTTC. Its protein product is CASSQDRKETQYF.